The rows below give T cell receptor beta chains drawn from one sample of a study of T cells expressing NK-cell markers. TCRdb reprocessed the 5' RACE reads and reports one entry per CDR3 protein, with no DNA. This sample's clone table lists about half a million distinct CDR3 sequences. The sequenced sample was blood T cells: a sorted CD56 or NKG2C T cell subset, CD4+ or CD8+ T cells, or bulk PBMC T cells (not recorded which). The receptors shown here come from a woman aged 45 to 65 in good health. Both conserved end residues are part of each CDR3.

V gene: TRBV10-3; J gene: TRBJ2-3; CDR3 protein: CAIKGDSSFSTDTQYF
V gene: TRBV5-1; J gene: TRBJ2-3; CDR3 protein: CASSSPGLAGLTSTDTQYF
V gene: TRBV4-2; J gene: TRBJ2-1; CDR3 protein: CASSQSGVSGSFYNEQFF
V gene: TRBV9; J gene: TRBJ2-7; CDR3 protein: CSPALGFYEQYF
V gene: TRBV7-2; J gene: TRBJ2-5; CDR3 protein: CASSPQGGETQYF
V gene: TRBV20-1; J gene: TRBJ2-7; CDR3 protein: CSAMLTSGTYEQYF
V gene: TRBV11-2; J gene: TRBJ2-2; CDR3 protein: CASSASGGVGTGELFF
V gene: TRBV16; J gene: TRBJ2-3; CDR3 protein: CASSQERTSKDTQYF
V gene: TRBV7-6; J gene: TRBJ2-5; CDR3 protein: CASSSDQLAGRGTQYF
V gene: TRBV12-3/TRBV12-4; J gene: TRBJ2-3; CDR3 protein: CASKIALSTDTQYF
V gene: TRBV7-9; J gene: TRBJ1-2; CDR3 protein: CASSLSRNHGYTF
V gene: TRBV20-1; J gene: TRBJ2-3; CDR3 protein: CSARASRGDTQYF
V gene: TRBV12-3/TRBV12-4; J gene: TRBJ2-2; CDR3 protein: CASSRGIKDGELFF
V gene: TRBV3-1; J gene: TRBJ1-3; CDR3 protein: CASSPRSIEGRNTIYF
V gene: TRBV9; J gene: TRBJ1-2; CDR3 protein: CASSVALPTGDYGYTF
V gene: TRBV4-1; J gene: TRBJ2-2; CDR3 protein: CASSQPQTGWTSGELFF
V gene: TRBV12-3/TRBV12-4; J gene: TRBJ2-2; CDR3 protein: CASSFSPGQGRAGELFF
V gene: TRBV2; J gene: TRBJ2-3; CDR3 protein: CASRDSGLFDTDTQYF
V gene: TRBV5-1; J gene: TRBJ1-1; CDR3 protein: CASREAGSNTEAFF
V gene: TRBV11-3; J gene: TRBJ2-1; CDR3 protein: CASSWVSQDEQFF
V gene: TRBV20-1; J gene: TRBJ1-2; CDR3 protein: CSAREGTNYGYTF
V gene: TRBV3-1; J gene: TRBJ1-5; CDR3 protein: CASSHGSGVAAQPQHF
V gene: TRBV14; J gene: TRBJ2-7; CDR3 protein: CASSHKHGTATFYEQYF
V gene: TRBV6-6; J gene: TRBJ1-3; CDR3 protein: CASSPQLARNTIYF
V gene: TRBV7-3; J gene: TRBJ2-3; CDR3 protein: CASSLTGGASIDTQYF
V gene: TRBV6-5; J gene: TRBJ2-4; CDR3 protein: CASSYGGLAKNIQYF
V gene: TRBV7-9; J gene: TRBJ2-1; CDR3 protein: CASSLGRGGSLMGLNEQFF
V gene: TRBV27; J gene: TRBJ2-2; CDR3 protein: CASSAPGGFYRGTGELFF
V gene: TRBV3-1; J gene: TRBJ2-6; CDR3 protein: CASSLPRGIRRTSGAGANVLTF
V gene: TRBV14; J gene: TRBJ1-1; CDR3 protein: CASSQDVKENTEAFF
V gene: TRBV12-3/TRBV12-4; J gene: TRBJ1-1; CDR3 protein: CASSLREVTNTEAFF
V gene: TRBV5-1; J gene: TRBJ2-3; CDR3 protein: CASSTTQADTQYF
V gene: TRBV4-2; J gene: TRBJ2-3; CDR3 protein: CASSSPAGKGPFGTDTQYF
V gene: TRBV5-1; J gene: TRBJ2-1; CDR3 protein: CASSLGLIYNEQFF
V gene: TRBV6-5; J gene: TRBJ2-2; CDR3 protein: CASARDGELFF
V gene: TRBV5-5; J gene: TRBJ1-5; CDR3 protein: CASSLGIPNQPQHF
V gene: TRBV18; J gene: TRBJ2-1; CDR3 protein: CASSPPGRARTYNEQFF
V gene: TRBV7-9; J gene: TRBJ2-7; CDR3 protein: CASSPGGWTQDEQYF
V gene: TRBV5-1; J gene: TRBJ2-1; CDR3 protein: CASSEGGLQNNEQFF
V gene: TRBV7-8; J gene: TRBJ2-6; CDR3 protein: CASSSGTGAVGANVLTF
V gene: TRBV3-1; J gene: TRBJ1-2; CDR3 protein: CASSSPPGQDGYTF
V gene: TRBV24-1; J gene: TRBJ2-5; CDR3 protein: CATSDLGTKSGEVQETQYF
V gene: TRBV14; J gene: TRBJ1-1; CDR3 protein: CASSQVGSTGRRAFF
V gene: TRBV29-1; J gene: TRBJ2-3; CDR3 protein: CSGQTSGRGDTQYF